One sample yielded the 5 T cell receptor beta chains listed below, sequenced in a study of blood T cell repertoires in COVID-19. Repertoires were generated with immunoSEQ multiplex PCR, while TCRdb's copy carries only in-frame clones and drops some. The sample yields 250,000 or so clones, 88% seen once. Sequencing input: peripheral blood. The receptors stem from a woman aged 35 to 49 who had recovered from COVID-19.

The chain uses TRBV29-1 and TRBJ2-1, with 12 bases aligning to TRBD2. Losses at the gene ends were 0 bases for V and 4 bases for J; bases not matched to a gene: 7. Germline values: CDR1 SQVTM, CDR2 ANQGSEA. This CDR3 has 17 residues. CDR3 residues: CSVEDFPLAGGYNEQFF. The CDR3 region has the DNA TGCAGCGTTGAAGATTTCCCACTAGCGGGAGGTTACAATGAGCAGTTCTTC.

Here the CDR3 reads CASSETAGEKLFF. Here the CDR3 DNA reads TGTGCCAGCAGTGAGACGGCGGGTGAAAAACTGTTTTTT. This chain joins TRBV6-1 and TRBJ1-4; D not certain. V lost 3 bases, J lost 7 bases, and 9 bases lay in between. Germline V gene data show CDR1 as MNHNS and CDR2 as SASEGT. The CDR3 is made up of 13 amino acids.

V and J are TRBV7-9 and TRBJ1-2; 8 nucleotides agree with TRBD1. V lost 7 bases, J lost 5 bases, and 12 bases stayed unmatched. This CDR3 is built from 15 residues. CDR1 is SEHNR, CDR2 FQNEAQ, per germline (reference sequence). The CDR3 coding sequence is TGTGCCAGCACCCGCGGGGACAGGATGATTTATGGCTACACCTTC. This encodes CASTRGDRMIYGYTF.

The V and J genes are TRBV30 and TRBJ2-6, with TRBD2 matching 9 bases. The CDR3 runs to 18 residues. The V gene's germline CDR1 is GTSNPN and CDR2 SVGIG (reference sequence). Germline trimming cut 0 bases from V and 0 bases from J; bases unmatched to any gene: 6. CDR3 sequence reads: CAWSVGLAGLSGANVLTF. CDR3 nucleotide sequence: TGTGCCTGGAGTGTAGGGCTAGCGGGACTCTCTGGGGCCAACGTCCTGACTTTC.

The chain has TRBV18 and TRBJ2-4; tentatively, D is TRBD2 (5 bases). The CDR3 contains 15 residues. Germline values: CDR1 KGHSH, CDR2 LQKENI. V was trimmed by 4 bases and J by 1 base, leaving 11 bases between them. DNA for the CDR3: TGTGCCAGCTCACTCCCCCGAGGGGCCAAAAACATTCAGTACTTC. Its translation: CASSLPRGAKNIQYF.